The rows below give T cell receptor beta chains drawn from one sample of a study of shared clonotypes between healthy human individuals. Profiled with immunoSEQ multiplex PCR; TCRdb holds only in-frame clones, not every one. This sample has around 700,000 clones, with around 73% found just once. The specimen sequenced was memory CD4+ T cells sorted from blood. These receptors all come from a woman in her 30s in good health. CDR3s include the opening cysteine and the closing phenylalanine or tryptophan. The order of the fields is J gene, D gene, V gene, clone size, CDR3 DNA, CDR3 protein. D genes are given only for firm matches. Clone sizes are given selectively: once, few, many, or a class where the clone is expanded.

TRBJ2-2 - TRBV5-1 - TGCGCCAGCAGCTGGGGGACTGACACCGGGGAGCTGTTTTTT CASSWGTDTGELFF
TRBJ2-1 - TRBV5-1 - TGCGCCAGCAGATCCACTAACAATGAGCAGTTCTTC CASRSTNNEQFF
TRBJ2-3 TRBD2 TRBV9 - TGTGCCAGTAGCGCCGGACTAGCGGGAGCATTCGCAGATACGCAGTATTTT CASSAGLAGAFADTQYF
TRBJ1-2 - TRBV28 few TGTGCCAGCAGCCCCGGCCGCCTCTATGGCTACACCTTC CASSPGRLYGYTF
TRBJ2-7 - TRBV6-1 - TGTGCCACCACGTCCTTCCGGGACGGTGCCTACGAGCAGTACTTC CATTSFRDGAYEQYF
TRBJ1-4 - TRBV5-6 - TGTGCCAGCAGCCCGATGACAGTCGGAGAAGAAAAACTGTTTTTT CASSPMTVGEEKLFF
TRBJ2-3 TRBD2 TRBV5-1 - TGCGCCAGCAGCTTTGGGACTAGCGGGGGTCCCGGGGATACGCAGTATTTT CASSFGTSGGPGDTQYF
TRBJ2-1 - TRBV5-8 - TGTGCCAGCGAACGGACCGGCAGCTACAATGAGCAGTTCTTC CASERTGSYNEQFF
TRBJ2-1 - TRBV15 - TGTGCCACCAGCAGAGCGGGAGCGGGCTACAATGAGCAGTTCTTC CATSRAGAGYNEQFF
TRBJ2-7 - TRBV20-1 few TGCAGTGCGGGGCCCTACGAGCAGTACTTC CSAGPYEQYF
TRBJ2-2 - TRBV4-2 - TGTGCCAGCAGCCAAGGTATCTTGAACACCGGGGAGCTGTTTTTT CASSQGILNTGELFF
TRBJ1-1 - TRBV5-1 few TGCGCCAGCAGCTTTGGAGGGGTCAGAAACCTAAACACTGAAGCTTTCTTT CASSFGGVRNLNTEAFF
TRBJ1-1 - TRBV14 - TGTGCCAGCAGCCAATTTTCGGGGGGCGTAGCTTTCTTT CASSQFSGGVAFF
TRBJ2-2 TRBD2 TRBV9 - TGTGCCAGCAGCGTAGCGAATCTAGCGGGAAGTTCCGGGGAGCTGTTTTTT CASSVANLAGSSGELFF
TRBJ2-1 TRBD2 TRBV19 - TGTGCCAGTAGTATGACTAGCGGGGTAGGGTATGTATTCTTC CASSMTSGVGYVFF
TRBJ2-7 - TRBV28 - TGTGCCAGCAGCCCCGCCGGCGTCTTGTGGGGCGACGAGCAGTACTTC CASSPAGVLWGDEQYF
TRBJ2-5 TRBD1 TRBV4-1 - TGCGCCAGCAGCCAAGGATCGGGACAGGGTGAGACCCAGTACTTC CASSQGSGQGETQYF
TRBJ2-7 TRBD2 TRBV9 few TGTGCCAGCAGCCCTCAACTAGCGGGAGGGGCGGGGCAGTACTTC CASSPQLAGGAGQYF
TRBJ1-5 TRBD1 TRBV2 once TGTGCCTGCGGACAGGCGGGCAATCAGCCCCAGCATTTT CACGQAGNQPQHF
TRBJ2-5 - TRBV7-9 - TGTGCCAGCAGCTTCGGACAGCTAGGACAAGAGACCCAGTACTTC CASSFGQLGQETQYF
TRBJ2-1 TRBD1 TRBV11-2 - TGTGCCAGCAGCTCCGCCTGGACAGGCCCATCCTACAATGAGCAGTTCTTC CASSSAWTGPSYNEQFF
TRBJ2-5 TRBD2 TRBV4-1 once TGCGCCAGCAGGGGACTAGCGGCCCAGGCGGGAGAGACCCAGTACTTC CASRGLAAQAGETQYF
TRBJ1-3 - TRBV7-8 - TGTGCCAGCAGCCCACCTATTCGTGCGGAAAGCTCTGGAAACACCATATATTTT CASSPPIRAESSGNTIYF
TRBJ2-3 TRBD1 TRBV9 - TGTGCCAGCAGCGTAGGGACAGGGGGATTGTCAGATACGCAGTATTTT CASSVGTGGLSDTQYF
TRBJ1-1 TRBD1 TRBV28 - TGTGCCAGCAGTCCGGGACAGCTCACTGAAGCTTTCTTT CASSPGQLTEAFF
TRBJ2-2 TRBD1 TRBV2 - TGTGCCAGCAGTAGTTTTTTCGGGACAGGGGATAACACCGGGGAGCTGTTTTTT CASSSFFGTGDNTGELFF
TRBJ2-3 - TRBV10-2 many TGCGCCAGCAAACTGACTAGCACAGATACGCAGTATTTT CASKLTSTDTQYF
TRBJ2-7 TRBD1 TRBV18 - TGTGCCAGCTCACTCCGACAGGGGGTGGGCGAGCAGTACTTC CASSLRQGVGEQYF
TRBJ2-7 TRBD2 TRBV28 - TGTGCCAGCTCGTCCGGGACTACCTACGAGCAGTACTTC CASSSGTTYEQYF
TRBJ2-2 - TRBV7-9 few TGTGCCAGCAGCTCGGACGCCGGGGAGCTGTTTTTT CASSSDAGELFF
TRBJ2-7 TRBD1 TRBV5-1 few TGCGCCAGCAGCTTTGGGACAGGTTTTTTGGAACAGTACTTC CASSFGTGFLEQYF
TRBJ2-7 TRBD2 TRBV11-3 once TGTGCCAGCAGCGCGGGGACTAGCGGGAGCCAGCAGTACTTC CASSAGTSGSQQYF
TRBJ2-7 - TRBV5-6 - TGTGCCAGCAACTTGGACGGCTACGAGCAGTACTTC CASNLDGYEQYF
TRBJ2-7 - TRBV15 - TGTGCCACCAGCAGAGATATAGCGTCCCACGAGCAGTACTTC CATSRDIASHEQYF
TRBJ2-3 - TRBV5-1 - TGCGCCAGCTATTTTGGACAGACAGATACGCAGTATTTT CASYFGQTDTQYF
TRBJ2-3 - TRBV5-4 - TGTGCCAGCAGCTTGCTACTAGGCACAGATACGCAGTATTTT CASSLLLGTDTQYF
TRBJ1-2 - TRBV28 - TGTGCCAGCAGTTTGGGTCATAACTATGGCTACACCTTC CASSLGHNYGYTF
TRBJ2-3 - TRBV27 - TGTGCCACCTACTCACGGGGCACAGATACGCAGTATTTT CATYSRGTDTQYF
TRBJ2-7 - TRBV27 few TGTGCCAGCAGTCCCCAAAGGTACGGGAGCTCCTACGAGCAGTACTTC CASSPQRYGSSYEQYF
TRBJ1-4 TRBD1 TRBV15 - TGTGCCACCAGCAGGGGACAGGGAACCCCCACAACTAATGAAAAACTGTTTTTT CATSRGQGTPTTNEKLFF
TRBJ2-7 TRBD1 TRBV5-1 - TGCGCCAGCAGCTCGTTGCGGACAGGGTCCAACGAGCAGTACTTC CASSSLRTGSNEQYF
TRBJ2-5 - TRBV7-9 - TGTGCCAGCAGCTTAGGTCAGGACGCAACCATGGGGACCCAGTACTTC CASSLGQDATMGTQYF
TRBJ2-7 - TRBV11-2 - TGTGCCAGCAGCCCTTTTGGGGGGCGACAAACCTACGAGCAGTACTTC CASSPFGGRQTYEQYF
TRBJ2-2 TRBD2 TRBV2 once TGTGCCAGCAGATCTAGCGGGAGCAGAACCGGGGAGCTGTTTTTT CASRSSGSRTGELFF
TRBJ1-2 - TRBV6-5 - TGTGCCAGCAGCGAGACAGGCCTAGCTAACTATGGCTACACCTTC CASSETGLANYGYTF
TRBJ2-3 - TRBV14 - TGTGCCAGCAGCCAAGGTCGGAGGTTCTCTAGCACAGATACGCAGTATTTT CASSQGRRFSSTDTQYF
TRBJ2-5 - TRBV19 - TGTGCCAGTAGTAGGACACTCCAAGAGACCCAGTACTTC CASSRTLQETQYF
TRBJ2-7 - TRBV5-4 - TGTGCCAGCAGCTTGGGTCCGGGACGGGGTGAGTACGAGCAGTACTTC CASSLGPGRGEYEQYF
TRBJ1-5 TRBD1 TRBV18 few TGTGCCAGCTCGCGACAGGGAGGGGACAATCAGCCCCAGCATTTT CASSRQGGDNQPQHF
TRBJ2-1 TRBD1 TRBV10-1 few TGCGCCAGCAGTGAGGGAGGGACAGGGCGCTACAATGAGCAGTTCTTC CASSEGGTGRYNEQFF
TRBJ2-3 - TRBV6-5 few TGTGCCAGCAGACCAGGGAAGGGAGTTGTCGATACGCAGTATTTT CASRPGKGVVDTQYF
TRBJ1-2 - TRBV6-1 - TGTGCCAGCAGTGAATTTGTCCAGGGATCTACCCTTGGCTACACCTTC CASSEFVQGSTLGYTF
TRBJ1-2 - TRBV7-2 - TGTGCCAGCAGCTTAGATTTTCAGGGCGCCGGTGGGGGCTACACCTTC CASSLDFQGAGGGYTF
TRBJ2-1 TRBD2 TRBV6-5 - TGTGCCAGCAGTTACCTCGGGGCTAGCGGGAGGGAGCAGTTCTTC CASSYLGASGREQFF
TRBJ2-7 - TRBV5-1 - TGCGCCAGCAGCAACAAGGGAGGCTACGAGCAGTACTTC CASSNKGGYEQYF
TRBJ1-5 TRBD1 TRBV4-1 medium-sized TGCGCCAGCAGCGAACCAGGGACAGTCAATCAGCCCCAGCATTTT CASSEPGTVNQPQHF
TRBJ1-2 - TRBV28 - TGTGCCAGCAGGGTTGGCCTCCGGGGCTACACCTTC CASRVGLRGYTF
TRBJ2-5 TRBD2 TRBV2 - TGTGCCAGCGGGAGCGGGAGACGTTTAGAGACCCAGTACTTC CASGSGRRLETQYF
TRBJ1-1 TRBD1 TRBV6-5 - TGTGCCAGCAGAGACCTGACAGGGTTTCGGACTGAAGCTTTCTTT CASRDLTGFRTEAFF
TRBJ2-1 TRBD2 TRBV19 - TGTGCCAGTAGGAAAGGGACTAGCGGGAACAATGAGCAGTTCTTC CASRKGTSGNNEQFF